This is a list of T cell receptor beta chains from one sample in a study of Ad26.COV2.S vaccination and SARS-CoV-2 variants. Profiling relied on immunoSEQ multiplex PCR, and the TCRdb table lists in-frame clones only, not all of them. This table has 440,000 or so clones, about 90% appearing once. Specimen: peripheral blood, collected in a trial of Ad26.COV2.S vaccine versus placebo. All receptors derive from a person between 18 and 65 years old who received the Ad26.COV2.S COVID-19 vaccine or a placebo. The CDR3 runs from the conserved cysteine through the conserved F or W. The D gene is left open where the match is weak. The size entry is marked missing in some rows and otherwise reads once, few, many or a size class.

D | size | J | V | DNA | CDR3
- | few | TRBJ2-1 | TRBV7-6 | TGTGCCAGCAGCTTAAGCGCTAGCGAGTACTACAATGAGCAGTTCTTC | CASSLSASEYYNEQFF
TRBD2 | - | TRBJ2-1 | TRBV6-5 | TGTGCCAGCAGCGAGCGGGAGGGCTACAATGAGCAGTTCTTC | CASSEREGYNEQFF
TRBD2 | - | TRBJ2-7 | TRBV3-1/TRBV3-2 | TGTGCCAGCAGTGCGGGAGGAGGTGCCTACGAGCAGTACTTC | CASSAGGGAYEQYF
- | - | TRBJ1-1 | TRBV19 | TGTGCCAGTAGTATACGGGGAAACACTGAAGCTTTCTTT | CASSIRGNTEAFF
- | - | TRBJ2-2 | TRBV6-2/TRBV6-3 | TGTGCCAGCAGTTACTCTGGGGCCGGCGGGGAGCTGTTTTTT | CASSYSGAGGELFF
- | once | TRBJ2-2 | TRBV5-1 | TGCGCCAGCAGGATACAGGGGAACACCGGGGAGCTGTTTTTT | CASRIQGNTGELFF
- | - | TRBJ2-5 | TRBV6-5 | TGTGCCAGCAGTTCTCTAGGGGGGGGAGAGACCCAGTACTTC | CASSSLGGGETQYF
- | - | TRBJ2-7 | TRBV2 | TGTGCCAGCAGGGCGGGATCCTTCTACGAGCAGTACTTC | CASRAGSFYEQYF
- | - | TRBJ1-1 | TRBV29-1 | TGCAGCGGTTCGGGACGGAAGAACACTGAAGCTTTCTTT | CSGSGRKNTEAFF
- | - | TRBJ1-6 | TRBV4-1 | TGCGCCAGCAGGCGGACAGCAGATAATTCACCCCTCCACTTT | CASRRTADNSPLHF
TRBD1 | - | TRBJ1-2 | TRBV3-1/TRBV3-2 | TGTGCCAGCACCTCCGGGACAGGGTCCCATGGCTACACCTTC | CASTSGTGSHGYTF
TRBD2 | - | TRBJ2-3 | TRBV4-3 | TGCGCCAGCAGCCACCGGACTAGCGGGAGTCTCACAGATACGCAGTATTTT | CASSHRTSGSLTDTQYF
TRBD2 | - | TRBJ2-1 | TRBV9 | TGTGCCAGCAGCGTAGAGGGTGGGGCTAGCGGAGCGGATGACAATGAGCAGTTCTTC | CASSVEGGASGADDNEQFF
- | - | TRBJ2-1 | TRBV5-1 | TGCGCCAGCAGCTTGGTGGCGGGCAATGAGCAGTTCTTC | CASSLVAGNEQFF
- | - | TRBJ2-2 | TRBV27 | TGTGCCAGCAAAGTAGGGTCAGGCACCGGGGAGCTGTTTTTT | CASKVGSGTGELFF
- | - | TRBJ2-1 | TRBV18 | TGTGCCAGCTCACCACCGGTCTCGGATGAGCAGTTCTTC | CASSPPVSDEQFF
- | - | TRBJ2-7 | TRBV11-2 | TGTGCCAGCAGCTTATTGGGTAGCCCCTACGAGCAGTACTTC | CASSLLGSPYEQYF
TRBD2 | - | TRBJ2-4 | TRBV29-1 | TGCAGCGTTGAAGGCCAGCGGGAGGGAAAGAAAAACATTCAGTACTTC | CSVEGQREGKKNIQYF
TRBD1 | - | TRBJ2-1 | TRBV10-2 | TGCGCCAGCAGTGAGCCTCCGGGACAGGGGTCGGACAATGAGCAGTTCTTC | CASSEPPGQGSDNEQFF
- | - | TRBJ1-5 | TRBV16 | TGTGCCAGCAGCCCCCACGGCAAAGGGACAACCCTCGGCAATCAGCCCCAGCATTTT | CASSPHGKGTTLGNQPQHF
TRBD1 | - | TRBJ2-1 | TRBV27 | TGTGCCAGCAGTTGGGGGACAGGTCAATACAATGAGCAGTTCTTC | CASSWGTGQYNEQFF
TRBD1 | - | TRBJ1-2 | TRBV3-1/TRBV3-2 | TGTGCCAGCAGCCCCCGGGACAGGGGGCGGGATGGCTACACCTTC | CASSPRDRGRDGYTF
- | - | TRBJ1-5 | TRBV14 | TGTGCCAGCAGCCCCGGGTTGAATCAGCCCCAGCATTTT | CASSPGLNQPQHF